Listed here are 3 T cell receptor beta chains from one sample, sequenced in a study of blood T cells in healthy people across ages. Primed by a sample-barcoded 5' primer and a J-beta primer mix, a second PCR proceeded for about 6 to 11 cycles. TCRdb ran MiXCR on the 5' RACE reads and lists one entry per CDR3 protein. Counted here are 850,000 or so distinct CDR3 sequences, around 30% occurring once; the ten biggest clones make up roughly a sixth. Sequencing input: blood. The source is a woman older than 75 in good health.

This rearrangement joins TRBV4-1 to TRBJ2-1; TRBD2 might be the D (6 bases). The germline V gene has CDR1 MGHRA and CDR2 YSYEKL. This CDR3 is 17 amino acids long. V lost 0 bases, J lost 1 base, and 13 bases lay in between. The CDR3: CASSQDSRSGSYNEQFF. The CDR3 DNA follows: TGCGCCAGCAGCCAAGATTCGAGGAGCGGGTCCTACAATGAGCAGTTCTTC.

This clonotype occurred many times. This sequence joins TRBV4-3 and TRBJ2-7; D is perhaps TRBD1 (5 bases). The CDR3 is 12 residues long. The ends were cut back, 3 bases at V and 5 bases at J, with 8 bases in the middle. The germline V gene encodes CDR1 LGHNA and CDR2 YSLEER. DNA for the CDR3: TGCGCCAGCAGCCAGGCAGGGAACGAGCAGTACTTC. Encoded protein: CASSQAGNEQYF.

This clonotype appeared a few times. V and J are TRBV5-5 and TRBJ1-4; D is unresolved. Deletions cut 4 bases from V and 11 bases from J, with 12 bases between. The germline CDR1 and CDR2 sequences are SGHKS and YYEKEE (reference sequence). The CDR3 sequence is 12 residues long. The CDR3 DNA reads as TGTGCCAGCAGCCCCGGGGTTAATAAACTGTTTTTT. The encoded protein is CASSPGVNKLFF.